This T cell receptor beta chain was captured in a study of shared clonotypes between healthy human individuals (dated by TCRdb to about 2020). With respect to the entire study: Three men and two women, aged 18 to 49 years, made up the cohort. For each donor, three plates each were used for CD4 naive and CD4 memory, two plates were used for CD8 naive, and one plate was used for CD8 memory. Leukapheresis yielded between about 0.85 and 10 billion PBMCs per donor. Libraries were prepared and TCR repertoires were sequenced by different laboratories using diverse techniques, in order to increase sequencing depth and limit assay-specific biases. To estimate repertoire size and how much clonotypes are shared between individuals, the study performed deep sequencing of blood TCR repertoires from roughly five healthy adults. Overall study outcomes, separate from this receptor: Compared with non-shared clonotypes, the clonotypes found in all four sorted-subset donors had higher generation probabilities. Roughly 5% of naive CD4, roughly 3.6% of naive CD8, roughly 2.4% of memory CD4, and more than 0.35% of memory CD8 clonotypes were shared across a few donors. Pairwise subsampling indicated that sequencing depth was expected to affect the degree of clonotype sharing among donors. Incomplete sequencing was indicated by rarefaction of sorted-subset datasets, despite the large sequencing depth. Sampling was limited to blood, and TCR repertoires in tissue likely differ from TCR repertoires in blood. Because the study included only a small number of donors, the genetic and exposure-history diversity represented was limited. Naive subsets generally had larger estimated clonotype richness than memory subsets.

Using the deep immunoSEQ assay, multiplex PCR amplified TCR CDR3 regions from genomic DNA. For each cell subset, the extracted genomic DNA was distributed evenly across all wells of several immunoSEQ 96-well plates, and each plate served as one replicate. For sorted subsets, around 200 ng genomic DNA, equal to 25,000 to 35,000 T cell genomes, was loaded into each replicate PCR. Purified libraries were measured with a Qubit 3.0 fluorometer, size-checked on a Bioanalyzer 2100, and measured again with the KAPA Library Quantification kit. Each immunoSEQ 96-well plate was sequenced on its own single-read 150-cycle Illumina NextSeq 550 flow cell. Per the original workflow: The immunoSEQ output contained only junctional sequences without quality scores, so filtering could not match that applied to full-length reads. Sequences were annotated with PyIR, a Python wrapper for IgBLAST v1.9, and V/J genes and CDR3 were assigned using IMGT germline references. Any read was removed if the V/J assignment was weak (E-value above 1e-6), the CDR3 was missing, or the read contained stop codons, out-of-frame junctions, or ambiguous translated residues. V3J clonotypes were defined as sequences sharing an identical inferred V gene, J gene, and CDR3 amino acid sequence. To compute the percentage overlap between repertoires, the number of shared unique clonotypes was divided by the size of the smaller repertoire. Three approaches were used to assess repertoire richness: RTK rarefaction, the Chao1 estimator, and Recon v2.1 estimates of unobserved clonotypes. Generation probabilities for all TCRbeta clonotypes obtained by the gDNA method from a handful of donors were computed using OLGA. Drawn from immuneACCESS, this table holds only the in-frame rearrangements with V and J called that TCRdb kept. Clones are partly lost; checked studies trace under half to an unresolved V gene and leave the rest unexplained. The D gene and trimming were derived from the DNA, and the V and J assignments and clone size from that table. In all, the sample holds around 1,100,000 clones, and 77% of those were seen once. The ten largest clones capture 0.85% to 1% of the sample.

The germline V gene sets CDR1 to SGHRS and CDR2 to YFSETQ. Trimming leaves V shorter by 1 base and J shorter by 6 bases, with the junction holding 9 bases beyond the gene matches. Counted from cysteine to phenylalanine, this CDR3 has 16 amino acids. Left in the record is the CDR3 DNA by itself, 48 bases read in frame from the first base. With regard to this clone: The clone's antigen remains unknown. No much larger clonotype is one base removed from it; base qualities were not supplied.

Healthy HIV-negative adults with no recently reported acute infections or vaccinations were included as donors. Every donor was a Caucasian adult residing in Nashville, Tennessee, USA. Magnetic negative selection was used to enrich CD4+ T cells, after which naive cells were positively selected on CD45RA and the negative fraction became the memory subset. After blood collection by leukapheresis, PBMCs were isolated using Ficoll-Histopaque density gradient centrifugation and then cryopreserved in the vapor phase of liquid nitrogen. Analytical flow cytometry was used to check the purity and quantity of every magnetically sorted T cell population. Each sorted fraction had its genomic DNA isolated and then quantified by UV absorbance on a Nanodrop 2000c.

The source of this sequence is a man aged 18 to 29 in good health. Some clones in this sample may be carry-over from other donors' samples. Specimen: memory CD4+ T cells from PBMCs. In light of the paper, this sample's cell subset or site label describes: CD45RA-negative fraction. The rearrangement combines TRBV5-1 with TRBJ2-2; TRBD2 agrees with 7 junctional bases. The DNA reads as follows: TGCGCCAGCAGCTTGAATCCGGGAGGAAAGGCCGGGGAGCTGTTTTTT. It translates as CASSLNPGGKAGELFF.